This passage covers 13 T cell receptor beta chains from one sample sequenced in a study of T cells in Graves' hyperthyroidism and ophthalmopathy. Using RNA transcripts as the source, TCR beta CDR3 regions were amplified. The HTBI primer set served for first-round RT-PCR of the TCR CDR3. TCRdb recomputed calls from the multiplex PCR reads with MiXCR, one row per CDR3 protein. The sample has hundreds of thousands of distinct CDR3 sequences, about 45% seen once. Material for sequencing was peripheral blood or thyroid tissue (not recorded which). All receptors come from an adult man with Graves' disease, either hyperthyroidism or ophthalmopathy (not recorded which).

The chain couples TRBV7-9 to TRBJ2-2; the match to TRBD1 covers 9 bases. CDR3 length: 16 residues. The ends lost 5 bases at V and 5 bases at J; junction bases unmatched: 9. The germline V gene encodes CDR1 SEHNR and CDR2 FQNEAQ (reference sequence). CDR3 sequence (DNA): TGTGCCAGCAGCCTCCGGGGACAGGGTGGAACCGGGGAGCTGTTTTTT. Amino acids: CASSLRGQGGTGELFF. The full variable domain, in which reference TRBV7-9 and TRBJ2-2 provide the parts outside the CDR3, is DTGVSQNPRHKITKRGQNVTFRCDPISEHNRLYWYRQTLGQGPEFLTYFQNEAQLEKSRLLSDRFSAERPKGSFSTLEIQRTEQGDSAMYLCASSLRGQGGTGELFFGEGSRLTVL.

The rearrangement joins TRBV15 to TRBJ2-6; possibly TRBD1 for D (6 bases). Trimming removed 0 bases from V and 10 bases from J, with 13 bases in between. The germline V gene encodes CDR1 LNHNV and CDR2 YYDKDF (reference sequence). The CDR3 covers 15 residues. The chain's CDR3 is CATSRDLRGANVLTF. CDR3 coding DNA: TGTGCCACCAGCAGAGATCTCAGGGGTGCAAACGTCCTGACTTTC.

This chain links TRBV24-1 with TRBJ2-5, with TRBD2 identical over 14 bases. The J segment lost 4 bases and the V segment lost 5 bases, leaving 2 bases of the junction unmatched. The CDR3 has 15 amino acids. The V gene's germline CDR1 is KGHDR and CDR2 SFDVKD. CDR3: CATSGGLAGVETQYF. The CDR3 nucleotides are TGTGCCACCAGTGGGGGACTAGCGGGAGTAGAGACCCAGTACTTC.

This clonotype was found a few times. The chain links TRBV24-1 to TRBJ1-5; 9 bases line up with TRBD1. V lost 9 bases to trimming and J lost 1 base; unmatched junction nucleotides: 9. The CDR3 is 16 residues long. From germline, CDR1 is KGHDR and CDR2 SFDVKD. CDR3: CATSGTGILSNQPQHF. The CDR3 DNA sequence: TGTGCCACCTCCGGGACAGGGATACTAAGCAATCAGCCCCAGCATTTT.

The rearrangement joins TRBV19 to TRBJ1-2; TRBD1 might be the D (6 bases). Germline V lookup: CDR1 LNHDA, CDR2 SQIVND (reference sequence). V was pared by 4 bases and J by 5 bases, with 17 bases between. The CDR3 spans 15 residues. CDR3 residues: CASSTRLRGRYGYTF. CDR3 bases: TGTGCCAGTAGTACGCGCCTCAGGGGTCGGTATGGCTACACCTTC. The variable domain in full, completed from reference TRBV19 and TRBJ1-2, reads DGGITQSPKYLFRKEGQNVTLSCEQNLNHDAMYWYRQDPGQGLRLIYYSQIVNDFQKGDIAEGYSVSREKKESFPLTVTSAQKNPTAFYLCASSTRLRGRYGYTFGSGTRLTVV.

This clonotype showed up many times. The CDR3 DNA follows: TGTGCCAGCAGTGACAGGGATGTTGAAGAGACCCAGTACTTC. This encodes CASSDRDVEETQYF. The chain combines TRBV2 with TRBJ2-5, with D perhaps TRBD1 (5 bases). CDR1 is SNHLY and CDR2 is FYNNEI in the germline V gene. Trimming left V 3 bases short and J 3 bases short, with 11 bases between. This CDR3 spans 14 amino acids.

This clonotype was seen only once. This rearrangement joins TRBV10-3 to TRBJ2-7; 13 bases fit TRBD2. The V gene's germline CDR1 is ENHRY and CDR2 SYGVKD. This CDR3 has 15 amino acids. The J segment lost 5 bases and the V segment lost 4 bases, leaving 5 bases of the junction unmatched. The DNA for the CDR3 is TGTGCCATCAGTGCGGGGACTAGCGGGACCAACGAGCAGTACTTC. As protein: CAISAGTSGTNEQYF.

The chain has TRBV20-1 and TRBJ1-2; D is ambiguous. The CDR3 totals 14 residues. Trimming took off 0 bases at V and 6 bases at J, with 14 bases between the two ends. The germline CDR1 and CDR2 sequences are DFQATT and SNEGSKA (reference sequence). In DNA, the CDR3 is TGCAGTGCTAGAGATTCTGGGTCGGGCCATGGCTACACCTTC. Encoded protein: CSARDSGSGHGYTF.

This chain uses TRBV7-3 with TRBJ1-1, with 8 bases that match TRBD1. The CDR3 length is 15 residues. In germline, CDR1 is SGHTA, CDR2 FQGTGA. V shed 6 bases and J 4 bases; nucleotides not matched to a gene: 10. CDR3 sequence reads: CASSGDRLRGTEAFF. The CDR3 DNA reads as TGTGCCAGCAGTGGGGACAGGCTGAGGGGCACTGAAGCTTTCTTT.

This chain joins TRBV7-9 and TRBJ2-7; 10 bases are shared with TRBD1. Germline CDR1 SEHNR, CDR2 FQNEAQ (reference sequence). The CDR3 has 14 residues. V shed 5 bases and J 5 bases; nucleotides not matched to a gene: 6. The CDR3 coding sequence is TGTGCCAGCAGCAGAGCCGGGACAGGGGACGAGCAGTACTTC. Translated: CASSRAGTGDEQYF.

This clonotype was picked up a small number of times. V gene TRBV29-1 combines with J gene TRBJ1-6; D call uncertain. The CDR3 loop spans 14 amino acids. Germline V lookup: CDR1 SQVTM, CDR2 ANQGSEA. CDR3 in amino acids: CSESKPGGNSPLHF. The DNA of the CDR3 is TGCAGTGAGTCGAAGCCAGGAGGCAATTCACCCCTCCACTTT.

This clonotype appeared a single time. The chain is built from TRBV2 and TRBJ1-6; a weak D match, TRBD1 (6 bases). CDR1 and CDR2 (germline): SNHLY, FYNNEI. Trimming removed 6 bases at V and 7 bases at J, with 13 bases between. CDR3 length: 14 residues. CDR3 amino acids: CASSHGGANSPLHF. CDR3 DNA sequence: TGTGCCAGCAGCCATGGGGGGGCGAATTCACCCCTCCACTTT. The full variable domain, with the rest looked up from reference TRBV2 and TRBJ1-6, is EPEVTQTPSHQVTQMGQEVILRCVPISNHLYFYWYRQILGQKVEFLVSFYNNEISEKSEIFDDQFSVERPDGSNFTLKIRSTKLEDSAMYFCASSHGGANSPLHFGNGTRLTVT.

This clonotype was seen many times. The gene calls are TRBV10-3 and TRBJ1-4, with unresolved D. V was trimmed by 3 bases and J by 6 bases, leaving 5 bases between them. The CDR3 is made up of 12 amino acids. Germline lookup yields CDR1 ENHRY and CDR2 SYGVKD. CDR3 loop: CAISDGDEKLFF. In DNA form, the CDR3 reads TGTGCCATCAGTGACGGGGATGAAAAACTGTTTTTT.